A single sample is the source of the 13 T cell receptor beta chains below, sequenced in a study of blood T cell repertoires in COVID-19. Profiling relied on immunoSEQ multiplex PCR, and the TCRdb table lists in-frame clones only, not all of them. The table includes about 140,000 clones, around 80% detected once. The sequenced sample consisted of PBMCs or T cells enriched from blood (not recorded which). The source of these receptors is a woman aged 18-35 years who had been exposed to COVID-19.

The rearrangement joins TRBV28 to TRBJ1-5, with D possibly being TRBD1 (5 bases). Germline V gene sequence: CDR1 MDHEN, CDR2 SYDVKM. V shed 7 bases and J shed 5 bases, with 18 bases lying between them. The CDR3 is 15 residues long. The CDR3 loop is CASIPGGTADQPQHF. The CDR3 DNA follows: TGTGCCAGCATCCCGGGGGGAACAGCCGATCAGCCCCAGCATTTT.

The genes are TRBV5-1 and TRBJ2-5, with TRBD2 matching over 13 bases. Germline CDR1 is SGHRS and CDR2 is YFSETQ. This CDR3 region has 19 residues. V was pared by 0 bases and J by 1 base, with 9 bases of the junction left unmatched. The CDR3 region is CASSLARTSGRATQETQYF. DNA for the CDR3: TGCGCCAGCAGCTTGGCTCGCACTAGCGGGAGGGCCACCCAAGAGACCCAGTACTTC. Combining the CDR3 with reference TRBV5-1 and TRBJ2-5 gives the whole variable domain KAGVTQTPRYLIKTRGQQVTLSCSPISGHRSVSWYQQTPGQGLQFLFEYFSETQRNKGNFPGRFSGRQFSNSRSEMNVSTLELGDSALYLCASSLARTSGRATQETQYFGPGTRLLVL.

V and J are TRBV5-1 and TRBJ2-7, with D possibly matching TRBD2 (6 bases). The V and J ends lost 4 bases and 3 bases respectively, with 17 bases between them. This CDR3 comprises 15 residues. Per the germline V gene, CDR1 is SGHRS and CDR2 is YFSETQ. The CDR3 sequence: CASSNRDLRFYEQYF. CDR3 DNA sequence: TGCGCCAGCAGCAACCGGGACTTGCGATTCTACGAGCAGTACTTC.

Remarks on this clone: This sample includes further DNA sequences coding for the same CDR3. The CDR3 DNA reads as TGTGCCAGCAGTCTGACTAGCGGGAGCTCCTACGAGCAGTACTTC. Protein product: CASSLTSGSSYEQYF. The gene calls are TRBV6-5 and TRBJ2-7; 12 nucleotides agree with TRBD2. The CDR3 has 15 residues. The J segment lost 0 bases and the V segment lost 5 bases, leaving 2 bases of the junction unmatched. Germline values: CDR1 MNHEY, CDR2 SVGAGI.

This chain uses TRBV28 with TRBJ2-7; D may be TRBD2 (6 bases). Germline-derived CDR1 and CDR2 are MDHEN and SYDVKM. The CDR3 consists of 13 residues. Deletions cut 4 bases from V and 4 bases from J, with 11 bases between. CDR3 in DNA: TGTGCCAGCAGTTCGGGGACTGTGTACGAGCAGTACTTC. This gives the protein CASSSGTVYEQYF.

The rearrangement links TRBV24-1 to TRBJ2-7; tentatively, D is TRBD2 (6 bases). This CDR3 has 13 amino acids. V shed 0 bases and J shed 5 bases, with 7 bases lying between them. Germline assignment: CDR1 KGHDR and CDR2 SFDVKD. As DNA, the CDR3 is TGTGCCACCAGTGATTTGACTAGCAACGAGCAGTACTTC. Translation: CATSDLTSNEQYF.

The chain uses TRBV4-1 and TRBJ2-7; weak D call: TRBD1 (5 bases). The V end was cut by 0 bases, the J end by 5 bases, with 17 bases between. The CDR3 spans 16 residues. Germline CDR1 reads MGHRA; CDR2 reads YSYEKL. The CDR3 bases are TGCGCCAGCAGCCAAGATCCAGGATGGGGCGGACACGAGCAGTACTTC. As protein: CASSQDPGWGGHEQYF.

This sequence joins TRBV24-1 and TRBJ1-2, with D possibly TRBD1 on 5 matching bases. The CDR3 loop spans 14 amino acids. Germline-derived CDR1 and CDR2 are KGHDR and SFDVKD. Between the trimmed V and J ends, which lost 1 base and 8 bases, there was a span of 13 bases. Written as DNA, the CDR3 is TGTGCCACCAGTGATTTTGGGGACTCGGAAGGCTACACCTTC. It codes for CATSDFGDSEGYTF.

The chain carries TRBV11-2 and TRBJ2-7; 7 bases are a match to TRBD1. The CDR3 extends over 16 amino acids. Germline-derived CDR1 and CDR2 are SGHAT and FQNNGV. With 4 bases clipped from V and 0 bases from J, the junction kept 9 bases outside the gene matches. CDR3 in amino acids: CASSSLTGPYSYEQYF. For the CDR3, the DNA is TGTGCCAGCAGCTCTCTGACAGGGCCCTACTCCTACGAGCAGTACTTC.

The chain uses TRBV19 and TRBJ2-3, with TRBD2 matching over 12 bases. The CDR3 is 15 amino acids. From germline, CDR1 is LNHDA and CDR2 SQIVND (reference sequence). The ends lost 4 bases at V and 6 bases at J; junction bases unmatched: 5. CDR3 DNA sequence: TGTGCCAGTAGTAGCCTAGCGGGAGGGATGGATACGCAGTATTTT. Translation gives CASSSLAGGMDTQYF.

The CDR3 region is CASSLGALPETQYF. Written as DNA, the CDR3 is TGTGCCAGCAGCTTAGGAGCCCTCCCAGAGACCCAGTACTTC. This sequence joins TRBV7-9 and TRBJ2-5; D ambiguous. CDR1 and CDR2 from the germline V gene are SEHNR and FQNEAQ (reference sequence). The CDR3 is 14 residues long. V was trimmed by 1 base and J by 4 bases, leaving 10 bases between them.

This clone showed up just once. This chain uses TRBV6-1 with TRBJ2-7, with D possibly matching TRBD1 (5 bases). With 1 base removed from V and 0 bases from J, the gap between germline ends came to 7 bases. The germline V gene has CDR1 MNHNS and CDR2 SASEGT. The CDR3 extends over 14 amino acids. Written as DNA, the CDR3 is TGTGCCAGCAGTGAAGGGGGCCACTCCTACGAGCAGTACTTC. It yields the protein CASSEGGHSYEQYF.

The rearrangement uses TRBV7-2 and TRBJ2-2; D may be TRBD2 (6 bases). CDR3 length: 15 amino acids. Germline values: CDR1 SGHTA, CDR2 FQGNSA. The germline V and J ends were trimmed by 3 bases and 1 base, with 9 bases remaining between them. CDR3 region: CASSFNGRNTGELFF. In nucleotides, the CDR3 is TGTGCCAGCAGCTTCAACGGGAGGAACACCGGGGAGCTGTTTTTT.